This entry is about one T cell receptor beta chain. Since a much larger clone is just one base distant, this may be a read error. This sample is part of a study of T cell repertoires in cytomegalovirus infection. Study-wide background: Through public TCR beta signatures, both CMV infection and matching HLA type were indicated.

CDR3 length: 16 amino acids. Germline loops: CDR1 SGHDT, CDR2 YYEEEE. V was pared by 1 base and J by 7 bases, with 8 bases of the junction left unmatched. TCRdb reanalysed the reads using MiXCR and keeps one entry per CDR3 protein. The data hold 400,000 to 550,000 distinct CDR3 sequences, with around 11% observed a single time. The specimen was PBMCs. The sequence came from a human donor in good health (CMV status not recorded). Some clones in this sample may be carry-over from other donors' samples. This chain joins TRBV5-6 and TRBJ2-5, with 12 bases identical to TRBD1. The CDR3 DNA sequence: TGTGCCAGCAGCTTGATTCTGGGACAGGGGGCACGGACCCAGTACTTC. Protein sequence: CASSLILGQGARTQYF.